Described below is a single TCR beta chain sequence and its context. The specificity of this receptor is unknown. The sample holds no much larger clone one base away, and base qualities are not on file. This sample was included in a study of T cell repertoires in ileal Crohn's disease (dated by TCRdb to between 2019 and 2020). For context, the study as a whole: The median duration of disease was approximately 7.9 years, and at the time of surgery roughly 38% of patients were active smokers. Every patient underwent surgery because of a complication, which was stricturing disease in roughly 60% of cases and penetrating disease in approximately 39%. The study ran alongside a multicentre cohort designed to identify predictors of early endoscopic recurrence after ileocolonic resection. Endoscopic postoperative recurrence was defined by a Rutgeerts score above i0. A total of around 150 mucosal samples from around 57 patients were sequenced, collected from several sites on the surgical specimen as well as at postoperative endoscopy. The TCR repertoire was analysed in around 50 patients with Crohn's disease drawn from a prospective multicentre cohort. Roughly half of the patients were given postoperative therapy, with 15 to 20 on anti-TNF agents and approximately ten on thiopurines. Study-level results and caveats: Mucosal CD4 and CD8 T cells were sorted and sequenced only in a subgroup of patients, the size of which was not stated. Sorted CD8 T cells carried more high-frequency clones than CD4 T cells, suggesting mucosal expansions were mainly CD8. Higher percentages of high-frequency clones at the time of surgery were linked to endoscopic recurrence, and every patient with clonality above 26.8% (18/57) had recurrence. A significantly higher proportion of clonal expansions was observed in active smokers at surgery than in non-smokers (about 25% vs 20%, p=0.02).

For commercial TCRB immunosequencing, approximately 500 nanograms of biopsy DNA were submitted for each sample. Adaptive Biotechnology amplified the CDR3 regions from genomic DNA with a two-step multiplex PCR designed to control amplification bias. Primers covering every V and J gene segment were used in the first PCR, while barcodes and Illumina adapters were added in the second PCR. An Illumina instrument was used to sequence the CDR3 libraries. As for the authors' bioinformatics: Analysis combined the vendor-provided pipelines with custom analysis of raw data in R/Bioconductor under R version 3.3.0. Clonality, which ranges from 0 to 1, was calculated as the inverse of the normalised Shannon entropy across all productive clones. High-frequency clones were defined as the share of the repertoire occupied by the top 100 clones, with only clones passing a 95% confidence test being retained. The Simpson index measured repertoire diversity, and the Morisita-Horn index measured overlap between samples. Sourced from immuneACCESS, this table was stored by TCRdb with only in-frame sequences that have V and J called. A share of the clones is absent; for the studies checked, an unresolved V gene accounts for under half, and the remainder has no known explanation. That table is the source of V, J and clone size, and D and trimming were worked out from the DNA. This sample holds around 16,000 clones; 60% were observed only once. The top ten clones comprise approximately 7% of the sample.

V is cut by 1 base and J by 8 bases, and the space between the germline ends is 12 bases. CDR1 LGHNA and CDR2 YNFKEQ were looked up in the germline V gene. The CDR3 spans 14 residues, from the cysteine through the phenylalanine. The CDR3 DNA has 42 bases and is translated from base 1. Eligible patients were adults with ileal or ileocolonic Crohn's disease who had an indication for ileocolonic resection. Before DNA extraction, whole ileal mucosal biopsies were kept frozen at -80 degrees C. Genomic DNA was isolated from frozen whole biopsies using a TRizol-based method, and the DNA was quantified with a NanoDrop 2000 spectrophotometer.

The source is an adult with Crohn's disease. Sequences were obtained from ileal tissue. The chain is made from TRBV4-2 and TRBJ2-1, with the D segment identity uncertain. This receptor carries the CDR3 CASSQGTNWDEQFF. The DNA sequence is as follows: TGTGCCAGCAGCCAAGGAACTAATTGGGATGAGCAGTTCTTC.